The 28 T cell receptor beta chains below were found in one sample sequenced in a study of Graves' ophthalmopathy and Graves' hyperthyroidism. Beta-chain TCR CDR3 regions were amplified from RNA transcripts. An opening RT-PCR round employed HTBI primers and preceded a second-round multiplex PCR. MiXCR, run by TCRdb on the multiplex PCR reads, gives a single entry per CDR3 protein. The table lists over 500,000 distinct CDR3 sequences, about 20% of them singletons, with around 7% in the top ten. The sequencing input was peripheral blood. The receptors shown here come from a woman under 30 with stable Graves' hyperthyroidism. Some clones in this sample may be carry-over from other donors' samples.

CDR3 protein: CASRRDWKTEAFF. CDR3 coding DNA: TGTGCCAGCCGGCGGGACTGGAAAACTGAAGCTTTCTTT. The chain carries TRBV6-1 and TRBJ1-1; a weak D match, TRBD1 (5 bases). Germline loops: CDR1 MNHNS, CDR2 SASEGT. Trimming pared 8 bases from V and 5 bases from J, leaving 15 bases between. This CDR3 comprises 13 residues.

This clonotype was seen a handful of times. CDR3 coding DNA: TGTGCCAGCAGCCGGTCCACCGGTGGGGGGGACTACGAGCAGTACTTC. It codes for CASSRSTGGGDYEQYF. The V and J genes are TRBV3-1 and TRBJ2-7, with 7 nucleotides matching TRBD2. The CDR3 is 16 residues long. CDR1 is LGHDT and CDR2 is YNNKEL in the germline V gene (reference sequence). The J segment lost 3 bases and the V segment lost 4 bases, leaving 12 bases of the junction unmatched.

This clonotype came up a few times. A read error may account for a junction end that differs from germline. J is TRBJ1-1 and V is TRBV14, with TRBD1 matching 7 bases. Looked up from germline, CDR1 is SGHDN and CDR2 is FVKESK. The CDR3 is 18 residues long. CDR3 in amino acids: CASSQSWTGRHMNTEALF. In nucleotides, the CDR3 is TGTGCCAGCAGCCAGAGTTGGACAGGCCGCCATATGAACACTGAAGCTCTCTTT.

This clonotype was seen just once. The chain links TRBV7-8 to TRBJ2-7, with 7 bases matching TRBD1. Germline values: CDR1 SGHVS, CDR2 FQNEAQ. The CDR3 consists of 15 residues. V lost 3 bases and J lost 2; bases outside the gene matches: 7. Written as DNA, the CDR3 is TGTGCCAGCAGCTTGGCCGGGACAGTCACCTACGAGCAGTACTTC. Encoded protein: CASSLAGTVTYEQYF. The full variable domain, completed using reference TRBV7-8 and TRBJ2-7, is GAGVSQSPRYKVAKRGQDVALRCDPISGHVSLFWYQQALGQGPEFLTYFQNEAQLDKSGLPSDRFFAERPEGSVSTLKIQRTQQEDSAVYLCASSLAGTVTYEQYFGPGTRLTVT.

This clonotype was recorded a few times. V is TRBV14 and J is TRBJ2-2; TRBD1 is a possible D gene (5 bases). CDR1 is SGHDN and CDR2 is FVKESK in the germline V gene. The CDR3 sequence is 17 residues long. Deletions cut 4 bases from V and 1 base from J, with 16 bases between. Here the CDR3 DNA reads TGTGCCAGCAGCCGTCTCCCACCAGGGTGGAACACCGGGGAGCTGTTTTTT. Its translation is CASSRLPPGWNTGELFF.

V gene TRBV7-2 combines with J gene TRBJ2-7; 9 nucleotides align to TRBD1. V was pared by 4 bases and J by 7 bases, with 5 bases of the junction left unmatched. The germline CDR1 and CDR2 sequences are SGHTA and FQGNSA. This CDR3 has 13 residues. In DNA, the CDR3 is TGTGCCAGCAGCTCCACAGGGGGCTGGGAGCAGTACTTC. Amino acid sequence: CASSSTGGWEQYF.

This clonotype was found many times. CDR3 nucleotide sequence: TGTGCCTGGAGTCTAACCTACAGGGTGCGAGAGACCCAGTACTTC. Residues: CAWSLTYRVRETQYF. V usage is TRBV30 and J usage is TRBJ2-5; D is perhaps TRBD1 (6 bases). Trimming pared 2 bases from V and 4 bases from J, leaving 17 bases between. This CDR3 is 15 amino acids long. Germline V gene sequence: CDR1 GTSNPN, CDR2 SVGIG (reference sequence).

A few counts support this clonotype. One end of the junction varies from germline; a read error may be responsible. This chain links TRBV30 with TRBJ1-5; D remains unclear. Germline V gene data show CDR1 as GTSNPN and CDR2 as SVGIG (reference sequence). The CDR3 covers 14 residues. CDR3 region: CAWSVPGVFQPQQF. The CDR3 coding sequence is TGTGCCTGGAGTGTACCCGGGGTCTTCCAGCCCCAGCAGTTT.

The chain uses TRBV5-1 and TRBJ1-2; D perhaps matches TRBD1 (5 bases). This CDR3 region has 15 residues. Trimming left V 0 bases short and J 2 bases short, with 11 bases between. Germline assignment: CDR1 SGHRS and CDR2 YFSETQ. The CDR3 spells CASSLDRGMNYGYTF. DNA of the CDR3: TGCGCCAGCAGCTTGGATAGGGGAATGAACTATGGCTACACCTTC.

This clonotype showed up many times. As DNA, the CDR3 is TGCGCCAGCAGCCGGTTCCCTGAGGGGGGCGCGGGAATGAACACTGAAGCTTTCTTT. Translated, it gives CASSRFPEGGAGMNTEAFF. V gene TRBV4-1 combines with J gene TRBJ1-1, with a tentative D call TRBD1 (6 bases). Trimming stripped 4 bases from V and 0 bases from J, with 24 bases between. The CDR3 is 19 amino acids. CDR1 is MGHRA and CDR2 is YSYEKL in the germline V gene.

In the case of this clonotype: Since a much larger clone is just one base distant, this may be a read error. CDR3 sequence: CDSSLGATGLNSPLHF. The CDR3 DNA reads as TGCGACAGCAGCTTGGGGGCGACAGGGCTTAATTCACCCCTCCACTTT. The chain has TRBV5-1 and TRBJ1-6, with 7 positions matching TRBD1. CDR3 length: 16 amino acids. The germline V gene encodes CDR1 SGHRS and CDR2 YFSETQ.

The chain carries TRBV7-2 and TRBJ1-1; 10 bases align to TRBD1. The CDR3 is 17 amino acids. Germline V gene sequence: CDR1 SGHTA, CDR2 FQGNSA. Unmatched junction bases numbered 5, after V lost 0 bases and J lost 1 base. This CDR3 is CASSLAGQGGANTEAFF. The CDR3 DNA reads TGTGCCAGCAGCTTAGCCGGACAGGGGGGAGCGAACACTGAAGCTTTCTTT.

The chain joins TRBV5-1 to TRBJ1-6; 7 bases map to TRBD1. Per the germline V gene, CDR1 is SGHRS and CDR2 is YFSETQ. The CDR3 loop spans 15 amino acids. Trimming at V came to 3 bases and at J to 5 bases, leaving 5 bases not matched to a gene. DNA for the CDR3: TGCGCCAGCAGCTGGACCGGGACAGATAATTCACCCCTCCACTTT. This encodes CASSWTGTDNSPLHF.

This clonotype was observed at least ten times. J is TRBJ2-6 and V is TRBV20-1; D is unclear. V was clipped by 5 bases and J by 2 bases, with 7 bases between them. Looked up from germline, CDR1 is DFQATT and CDR2 is SNEGSKA (reference sequence). The length of the CDR3 is 13 residues. The CDR3, as DNA: TGCAGTGCTTACTTCCCTGGGGCCAACGTCCTGACTTTC. It translates to CSAYFPGANVLTF.

Note on this clonotype: At one end, the junction sequence differs from germline, possibly due to a read error. The chain is built from TRBV28 and TRBJ1-2; D call uncertain. CDR1 is MDHEN, CDR2 SYDVKM, per germline. The CDR3 covers 14 residues. CDR3 sequence reads: CVSSFTRPNYGYTF. Here the CDR3 DNA reads TGTGTCAGCAGTTTCACTAGACCTAACTATGGTTACACCTTC.

The chain is built from TRBV4-2 and TRBJ2-5; 8 positions match TRBD1. The CDR3 is made up of 15 amino acids. The junction had 9 bases not matched to a gene; V was cut back by 4 bases and J by 5 bases. Germline V gene data show CDR1 as LGHNA and CDR2 as YNFKEQ. The CDR3 reads CASSLGQGEGETQYF. In DNA, the CDR3 is TGTGCCAGCAGCCTCGGACAGGGCGAGGGGGAGACCCAGTACTTC.

This clonotype was seen more than once but under ten times. The chain has TRBV4-1 and TRBJ1-5; no firm D call. Germline CDR1 MGHRA, CDR2 YSYEKL. V was clipped by 4 bases and J by 4 bases, with 17 bases between them. The CDR3 has 16 residues. DNA of the CDR3: TGCGCCAGCAGCCGGAGTTGGGAGAGCGCGAATCAGCCCCAGCATTTT. This encodes CASSRSWESANQPQHF.

This clonotype was observed once. This rearrangement joins TRBV6-5 to TRBJ2-7, with 10 positions matching TRBD2. The germline V gene has CDR1 MNHEY and CDR2 SVGAGI. The CDR3 is 15 amino acids. Trimming at V came to 4 bases and at J to 5 bases, leaving 8 bases not matched to a gene. The CDR3 loop reads CASSSFGTSVDEQYF. As DNA, the CDR3 is TGTGCCAGCAGTTCTTTCGGGACTAGCGTAGACGAGCAGTACTTC.

At least ten counts were recorded for this clonotype. This chain connects TRBV20-1 to TRBJ1-6; TRBD1 might be the D (6 bases). CDR3 length equals 15 residues. CDR1 is DFQATT and CDR2 is SNEGSKA in the germline V gene (reference sequence). Trimming shortened V by 3 bases and J by 8 bases, and 17 bases separated the two germline ends. CDR3 in amino acids: CSARLGGIVDSPLHF. DNA for the CDR3: TGCAGTGCTAGGTTAGGGGGTATTGTGGATTCACCCCTCCACTTT.

The chain uses TRBV19 and TRBJ2-2; D gene unclear. The CDR3 runs to 13 residues. The V end was cut by 7 bases, the J end by 4 bases, with 10 bases between. In germline, CDR1 is LNHDA, CDR2 SQIVND (reference sequence). CDR3 DNA sequence: TGTGCCAGTACCCCTAGGAGCACCGGGGAGCTGTTTTTT. Its translation is CASTPRSTGELFF.

The rearrangement uses TRBV7-2 and TRBJ2-5; D is ambiguous. In germline, CDR1 is SGHTA, CDR2 FQGNSA. The CDR3 consists of 14 residues. V lost 1 base to trimming and J lost 5 bases, with 11 bases between them. The CDR3 DNA reads TGTGCCAGCAGCTTAGTTCGCCCTAGGGAGACCCAGTACTTC. Encoded protein: CASSLVRPRETQYF.

This clonotype was detected many times. The chain joins TRBV5-8 to TRBJ2-7; a possible D gene is TRBD1 (6 bases). Germline CDR1 and CDR2: SGHTS and YDEGEE. V was pared by 3 bases and J by 5 bases, with 15 bases between. This CDR3 comprises 14 residues. The CDR3 DNA is TGTGCCAGCAGCTCCGCGCGGACAGAAGACGAGCAGTACTTC. Its protein product is CASSSARTEDEQYF.

V gene TRBV12-3 or TRBV12-4 combines with J gene TRBJ1-5; possibly TRBD1 for D (5 bases). V lost 6 bases to trimming and J lost 1 base, with 10 bases between them. The CDR3 extends over 14 amino acids. CDR3 DNA: TGTGCCAGCAGATGGTCAGGGAGCAATCAGCCCCAGCATTTT. Translation: CASRWSGSNQPQHF.

This chain links TRBV19 with TRBJ2-2; TRBD2 might be the D (5 bases). This CDR3 is 14 amino acids long. V dropped 7 bases and J dropped 5 bases, with 14 bases sitting between them. Per germline, CDR1 LNHDA and CDR2 SQIVND (reference sequence). The CDR3 spells CASNSGSVTGELFF. Here the CDR3 DNA reads TGTGCCAGTAACAGCGGTTCTGTTACCGGGGAGCTGTTTTTT.

The chain links TRBV29-1 to TRBJ2-4; 16 bases are shared with TRBD2. The better agreement between TRBJ2-5 and the DNA end casts doubt on the J call. The length of the CDR3 is 17 residues. Germline V gene sequence: CDR1 SQVTM, CDR2 ANQGSEA. In DNA form, the CDR3 reads TGCAGCGTGACCGGGACTAGCGGGAGGGCCTTGGTAGAGACCCAGTACTTC. Amino acids: CSVTGTSGRALVETQYF.

The genes are TRBV9 and TRBJ2-2; D remains ambiguous. The CDR3 covers 17 residues. Germline V lookup: CDR1 SGDLS, CDR2 YYNGEE. Trimming removed 3 bases at V and 0 bases at J, with 15 bases between. The CDR3 nucleotides are TGTGCCAGCAGCGCCAGCGCAGCGATTCCGAACACCGGGGAGCTGTTTTTT. This translates into CASSASAAIPNTGELFF.

This clonotype was observed at least ten times. V gene TRBV27 combines with J gene TRBJ2-7; 7 nucleotides match TRBD1. V was pared by 5 bases and J by 3 bases, with 7 bases of the junction left unmatched. This CDR3 is 14 amino acids long. Germline V CDR1 and CDR2: MNHEY, SMNVEV (reference sequence). In nucleotides, the CDR3 is TGTGCCAGCAGTCCCATGGACAGGATCTACGAGCAGTACTTC. Translating gives CASSPMDRIYEQYF.

Ten or more counts support this clonotype. This chain uses TRBV2 with TRBJ2-7; D may be TRBD1 or TRBD2 (5 bases each). This CDR3 has 11 amino acids. Germline V CDR1 and CDR2: SNHLY, FYNNEI. The CDR3, as DNA: TGTGCGGACCGGGACGACTACGAGCAGTACTTC. Its protein product is CADRDDYEQYF.